A selection of T cell receptor beta chains follows, all from one sample in a study of shared clonotypes between healthy human individuals. Sequencing used immunoSEQ multiplex PCR; TCRdb keeps in-frame clones, though not all of them. The table includes about 1.5 million clones, 95% to 99% detected once. Sequencing input: naive CD4+ T cells sorted from blood. These receptors all stem from a man younger than 45 in good health. Both conserved end residues are part of each CDR3. Each record gives: CDR3 length, J gene, V gene, D gene, clone size, CDR3 protein, CDR3 DNA. A D gene is named only where the DNA matches it firmly. Size is stated for part of the rows, as once, few or many counts, or as a class when the clone is expanded.

16	TRBJ2-2	TRBV11-2	TRBD1	.	CASSFGTGYRTGELFF	TGTGCCAGCAGCTTTGGGACAGGGTATCGGACCGGGGAGCTGTTTTTT
15	TRBJ2-7	TRBV5-1	.	.	CASSLGTGNTYEQYF	TGCGCCAGCAGCTTGGGTACAGGCAATACCTACGAGCAGTACTTC
15	TRBJ2-7	TRBV6-6	TRBD1	once	CASSFGTGVLYEQYF	TGTGCCAGCAGTTTCGGGACAGGGGTCCTCTACGAGCAGTACTTC
15	TRBJ1-3	TRBV19	.	.	CASSRSRPSGNTIYF	TGTGCCAGTAGTAGATCTCGTCCCTCTGGAAACACCATATATTTT
14	TRBJ2-7	TRBV11-2	TRBD1	.	CASSAGQGRYEQYF	TGTGCCAGCAGCGCCGGACAGGGGAGGTACGAGCAGTACTTC
15	TRBJ2-1	TRBV7-2	TRBD2	.	CASRTLREDHNEQFF	TGTGCCAGCAGGACGTTACGGGAGGACCACAATGAGCAGTTCTTC
14	TRBJ2-2	TRBV2	.	.	CASTKDRNTGELFF	TGTGCCAGCACTAAAGACAGGAACACCGGGGAGCTGTTTTTT
13	TRBJ2-7	TRBV5-1	.	.	CASSLATNREQYF	TGCGCCAGCAGCTTGGCCACTAATCGCGAGCAGTACTTC
15	TRBJ2-3	TRBV14	TRBD2	.	CASSLIAGGADTQYF	TGTGCCAGCAGCCTAATAGCGGGAGGTGCAGATACGCAGTATTTT
17	TRBJ1-2	TRBV7-9	TRBD1	.	CASSPKGQGAVNYGYTF	TGTGCCAGCAGCCCTAAAGGACAGGGGGCGGTTAACTATGGCTACACCTTC
17	TRBJ1-3	TRBV9	.	.	CASSLGGRRTSGNTIYF	TGTGCCAGCAGCCTAGGGGGGCGCAGAACCTCTGGAAACACCATATATTTT
15	TRBJ1-2	TRBV5-1	.	once	CASSWGSDTAYGYTF	TGCGCCAGCAGCTGGGGTTCAGACACCGCCTATGGCTACACCTTC
15	TRBJ2-7	TRBV19	TRBD2	.	CASSPILAGSYEQYF	TGTGCCAGTAGTCCCATTCTAGCGGGCTCCTACGAGCAGTACTTC
15	TRBJ2-7	TRBV6-1	.	.	CASSSQGSRSYEQYF	TGTGCCAGCAGTAGCCAGGGGAGTAGGTCTTACGAGCAGTACTTC
17	TRBJ2-2	TRBV7-9	TRBD2	.	CASSLPAGALHTGELFF	TGTGCCAGCAGCTTACCAGCGGGAGCCCTCCACACCGGGGAGCTGTTTTTT
15	TRBJ2-1	TRBV28	TRBD1	.	CASSLQGVLGYEQFF	TGTGCCAGCAGCCTACAGGGGGTGTTGGGCTATGAGCAGTTCTTC
12	TRBJ2-2	TRBV13	.	.	CASRARTGELFF	TGTGCCAGCAGGGCTAGAACCGGGGAGCTGTTTTTT
12	TRBJ2-7	TRBV27	TRBD2	.	CASRGLAYEQYF	TGTGCCAGCAGAGGACTAGCCTACGAGCAGTACTTC
17	TRBJ2-2	TRBV5-3	.	.	CARSLAKPTGNTGELFF	TGTGCCAGAAGCTTGGCGAAACCGACAGGGAACACCGGGGAGCTGTTTTTT
14	TRBJ2-2	TRBV5-1	TRBD2	.	CASSEGLAAGELFF	TGCGCCAGCAGCGAGGGACTAGCGGCCGGGGAGCTGTTTTTT
15	TRBJ2-2	TRBV11-2	.	.	CASSLKRGTPGELFF	TGTGCCAGCAGCTTAAAAAGGGGTACCCCCGGGGAGCTGTTTTTT
17	TRBJ2-2	TRBV27	.	.	CASSLRGLNANTGELFF	TGTGCCAGCAGTTTACGGGGACTGAACGCGAACACCGGGGAGCTGTTTTTT
14	TRBJ1-5	TRBV5-8	TRBD1	.	CASSRGTGYQPQHF	TGTGCCAGCAGCCGAGGGACAGGATATCAGCCCCAGCATTTT
12	TRBJ2-1	TRBV11-3	.	.	CASSLKGSEQFF	TGTGCCAGCAGCTTAAAAGGGTCTGAGCAGTTCTTC
12	TRBJ2-7	TRBV10-3	.	.	CAIMTPLYEQYF	TGTGCCATCATGACCCCCCTGTACGAGCAGTACTTC
13	TRBJ1-5	TRBV5-4	.	.	CASSLGLNQPQHF	TGTGCCAGCAGCTTGGGCCTCAATCAGCCCCAGCATTTT
13	TRBJ2-7	TRBV5-4	TRBD1	.	CASSTGTVYEQYF	TGTGCCAGCAGCACAGGGACAGTGTACGAGCAGTACTTC
13	TRBJ2-7	TRBV5-6	TRBD2	once	CASSQVVAGEQYF	TGTGCCAGCAGCCAGGTCGTAGCGGGAGAGCAGTACTTC
15	TRBJ2-5	TRBV18	.	once	CASARIGPREGTQYF	TGTGCCAGCGCGAGAATCGGGCCCCGTGAAGGGACCCAGTACTTC
14	TRBJ2-4	TRBV7-9	.	.	CASSLVGGKNIQYF	TGTGCCAGCAGCTTAGTGGGAGGCAAAAACATTCAGTACTTC
13	TRBJ2-7	TRBV7-9	TRBD2	.	CASIGLAGNEQYF	TGTGCCAGCATCGGACTAGCGGGAAACGAGCAGTACTTC
15	TRBJ1-2	TRBV9	.	once	CASSVAAGIRYGYTF	TGTGCCAGCAGCGTAGCTGCGGGGATACGGTATGGCTACACCTTC
15	TRBJ1-2	TRBV13	TRBD1	.	CASSQRDRESYGYTF	TGTGCCAGCAGCCAACGGGACAGGGAATCCTATGGCTACACCTTC
15	TRBJ2-6	TRBV21-1	.	once	CASRRDSSGANVLTF	TGTGCCAGCAGGCGGGACAGCTCTGGGGCCAACGTCCTGACTTTC
14	TRBJ2-7	TRBV28	TRBD2	.	CASSLVGTIYEQYF	TGTGCCAGCAGTTTAGTCGGGACTATCTACGAGCAGTACTTC
18	TRBJ2-7	TRBV7-7	.	.	CASSPRPEQGAFIYEQYF	TGTGCCAGCAGCCCCAGGCCCGAACAGGGAGCATTTATCTACGAGCAGTACTTC
14	TRBJ2-7	TRBV9	.	.	CASSVDNREYEQYF	TGTGCCAGCAGCGTAGACAACAGGGAGTACGAGCAGTACTTC
14	TRBJ1-5	TRBV7-2	.	.	CASSLRRGNQPQHF	TGTGCCAGCAGCTTAAGAAGGGGCAATCAGCCCCAGCATTTT
9	TRBJ2-7	TRBV13	.	.	CASSRGRYF	TGTGCCAGCAGCAGAGGACGGTACTTC
11	TRBJ2-7	TRBV7-9	.	.	CASSLEGQQYF	TGTGCCAGCAGCTTGGAGGGGCAGCAGTACTTC
16	TRBJ2-3	TRBV5-5	TRBD2	once	CASSLGGLAGTDTQYF	TGTGCCAGCAGCTTGGGTGGACTAGCAGGCACAGATACGCAGTATTTT
13	TRBJ2-5	TRBV5-1	.	once	CASSRDGQETQYF	TGCGCCAGCAGCAGGGACGGCCAAGAGACCCAGTACTTC
13	TRBJ2-2	TRBV5-1	.	.	CASSLKNTGELFF	TGCGCCAGCAGCTTGAAAAACACCGGGGAGCTGTTTTTT
15	TRBJ2-7	TRBV11-2	TRBD2	.	CASIRSGRLSYEQYF	TGTGCCAGCATCAGAAGCGGGAGGCTGTCCTACGAGCAGTACTTC
16	TRBJ2-1	TRBV6-6	TRBD1	.	CASSSRTGGSYNEQFF	TGTGCCAGCAGTTCCCGGACAGGAGGCTCCTACAATGAGCAGTTCTTC
17	TRBJ2-1	TRBV2	TRBD2	once	CASRDNKLAGRYNEQFF	TGTGCCAGCAGAGATAATAAGCTAGCGGGGCGGTACAATGAGCAGTTCTTC
12	TRBJ2-7	TRBV28	.	.	CAGRAPPYEQYF	TGTGCCGGCCGGGCCCCACCCTACGAGCAGTACTTC
17	TRBJ2-3	TRBV18	TRBD2	.	CASSPIFAGGRTDTQYF	TGTGCCAGCTCACCGATTTTTGCGGGAGGTCGCACAGATACGCAGTATTTT
14	TRBJ2-5	TRBV7-8	.	.	CASSRQGIKETQYF	TGTGCCAGCAGCCGTCAGGGGATCAAAGAGACCCAGTACTTC
11	TRBJ2-1	TRBV27	.	.	CASTRLGEQFF	TGTGCCAGCACCAGGCTTGGTGAGCAGTTCTTC
13	TRBJ2-1	TRBV7-3	TRBD2	.	CASGPSGSPQQFF	TGTGCCAGCGGGCCTAGCGGGAGCCCCCAGCAGTTCTTC
13	TRBJ2-1	TRBV6-4	TRBD2	.	CASSDSASGPQFF	TGTGCCAGCAGTGACTCCGCTAGCGGACCTCAGTTCTTC
16	TRBJ2-1	TRBV9	TRBD2	.	CASSVGSDGLVNEQFF	TGTGCCAGCAGCGTAGGGTCCGACGGACTAGTGAATGAGCAGTTCTTC
15	TRBJ1-1	TRBV7-2	.	.	CASSLEGSVNTEAFF	TGTGCCAGCAGCTTAGAAGGGTCGGTGAACACTGAAGCTTTCTTT
15	TRBJ2-1	TRBV5-6	.	.	CASSWRGAGRNEQFF	TGTGCCAGCAGCTGGAGGGGCGCGGGAAGAAATGAGCAGTTCTTC
16	TRBJ1-1	TRBV14	TRBD1	.	CASSPKTGVWNTEAFF	TGTGCCAGCAGTCCTAAAACAGGGGTTTGGAACACTGAAGCTTTCTTT